Below, one TCR beta chain is given with its context. Other nucleotide sequences from this sample produce the same CDR3. Splitting of CD4+ cells produced CD45RA+ naive and CD45RA-negative memory subsets. Germline CDR1 reads SNHLY; CDR2 reads FYNNEI. The CDR3 totals 13 residues. V shed 4 bases and J shed 4 bases, with 8 bases lying between them. Some clones are missing from TCRdb's copy, which holds only in-frame ones; the method was immunoSEQ multiplex PCR. The profile shows around 2.5 million clones, roughly 93% of them singletons. The data were obtained in a study of shared clonotypes between healthy human individuals.

The J gene is TRBJ1-5, the V gene TRBV2; no definite D call. Source material: naive CD4+ T cells from PBMCs. Subset indicated: CD45RA+ positively selected. This sequence originates from a young man in good health. Some clones in this sample may be carry-over from other donors' samples. CDR3 bases: TGTGCCAGCAGTGCCGGCCAAAATCAGCCCCAGCATTTT. Protein: CASSAGQNQPQHF.